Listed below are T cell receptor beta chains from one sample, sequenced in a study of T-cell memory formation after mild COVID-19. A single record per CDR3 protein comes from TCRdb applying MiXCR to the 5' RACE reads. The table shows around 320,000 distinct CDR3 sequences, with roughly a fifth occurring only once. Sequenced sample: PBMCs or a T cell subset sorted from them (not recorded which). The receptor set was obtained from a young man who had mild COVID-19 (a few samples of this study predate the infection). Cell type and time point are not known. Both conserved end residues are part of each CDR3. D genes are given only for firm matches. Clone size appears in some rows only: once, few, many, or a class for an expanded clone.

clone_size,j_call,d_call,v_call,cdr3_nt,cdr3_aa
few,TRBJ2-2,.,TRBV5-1,TGCGCCAGCAGCTGGCTCGCGAACACCGGGGAGCTGTTTTTT,CASSWLANTGELFF
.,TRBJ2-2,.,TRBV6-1,TGTGCCAGCAGCGGTCCCACCGGGGAGCTGTTTTTT,CASSGPTGELFF
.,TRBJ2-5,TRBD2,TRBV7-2,TGTGCCAGCAGCTTAGGCCCGGGACTAGCGGAAGAGACCCAGTACTTC,CASSLGPGLAEETQYF
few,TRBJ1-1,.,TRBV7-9,TGTGCCAGCAGCTTAGCGTATGGGGGCCCGAGCACTGAAGCTTTCTTT,CASSLAYGGPSTEAFF
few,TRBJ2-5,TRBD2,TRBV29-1,TGCAGCGTTGACAATATAGCGGGAGAGACCCAGTACTTC,CSVDNIAGETQYF
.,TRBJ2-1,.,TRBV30,TGTGCCTGGAGTGTGAGACAGTCGTTCAATGAGCAGTTCTTC,CAWSVRQSFNEQFF
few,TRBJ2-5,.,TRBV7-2,TGTGCCAGCACCCCTCCCGGAGAGACCCAGTACTTC,CASTPPGETQYF
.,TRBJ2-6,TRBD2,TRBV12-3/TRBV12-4,TGTGCCAGCACCCGCCGGACTAGCCTTGGGGCCAACGTCCTGACTTTC,CASTRRTSLGANVLTF
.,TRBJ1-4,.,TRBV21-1,TGTGCCAGCAGCAAAGGTGACCGCCGAGCCGAAGAAAAACTGTTTTTT,CASSKGDRRAEEKLFF
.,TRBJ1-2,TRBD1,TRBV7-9,TGTGCCAGCAGCCCTCTTGCAGGGGGAGATGGCTACACCTTC,CASSPLAGGDGYTF
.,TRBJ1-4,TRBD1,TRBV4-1,TGCGCCAGCAGACAGACCAGGGGGCGTAAGGAAAAACTGTTTTTT,CASRQTRGRKEKLFF
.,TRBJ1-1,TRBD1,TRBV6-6,TGTGCCAGCAAGAGAGACAGGGGATACCCTGAAGCTTTCTTT,CASKRDRGYPEAFF
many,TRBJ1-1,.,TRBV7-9,TGTGCCAGCAGCTTAGCTTCACGGGCTGAAGCTTTCTTT,CASSLASRAEAFF
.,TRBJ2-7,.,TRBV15,TGTGCCACCAGCAGGGCTAGCGCCTACGAGCAGTACTTC,CATSRASAYEQYF
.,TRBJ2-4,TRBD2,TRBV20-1,TGCAGTGCTTACTCTCCAGGGAGGGCGGAAAACATTCAGTACTTC,CSAYSPGRAENIQYF
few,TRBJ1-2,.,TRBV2,TGTGCCAGCATCGGCTATGGCTACACCTTC,CASIGYGYTF
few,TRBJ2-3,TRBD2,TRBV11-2,TGTGCCAGCAGCTTAGTTCCGGGACTAGCGGGGGATACAGATACGCAGTATTTT,CASSLVPGLAGDTDTQYF
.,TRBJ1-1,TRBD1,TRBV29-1,TGCAGCGTTGATACAGGGGATGGGAACACTGAAGCTTTCTTT,CSVDTGDGNTEAFF
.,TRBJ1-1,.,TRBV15,TGTGCCACCAGCAGGACAGTAATGAGCACTGAAGCTTTCTTT,CATSRTVMSTEAFF
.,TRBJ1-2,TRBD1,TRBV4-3,TGCGCCAGCAGCCAAGGGAGGACAGGGAATGGCTACACCTTC,CASSQGRTGNGYTF
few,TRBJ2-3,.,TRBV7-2,TGTGCCAGCAGCCACAGGACAGATACGCAGTATTTT,CASSHRTDTQYF
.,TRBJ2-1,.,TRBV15,TGTGCCACCAGCAGAGGAAATCGGGCTGGGAATGAGCAGTTCTTC,CATSRGNRAGNEQFF
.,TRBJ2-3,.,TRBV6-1,TGTGCCAGCAGTGAAGCGGTGAATCCCGATACGCAGTATTTT,CASSEAVNPDTQYF
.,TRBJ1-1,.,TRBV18,TGTGCCAGCTCACCACGTGAGGGAATGAACACTGAAGCTTTCTTT,CASSPREGMNTEAFF
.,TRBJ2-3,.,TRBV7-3,TGTGCCAGCAGCCCCCATGCGGGCACAGATACGCAGTATTTT,CASSPHAGTDTQYF
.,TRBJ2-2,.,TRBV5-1,TGCGCCAGCAGACCCGGGGAGGCCGGGGAGCTGTTTTTT,CASRPGEAGELFF
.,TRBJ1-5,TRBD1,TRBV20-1,TGCAGTGCTAGGGGTACAGGGGGCAATCAGCCCCAGCATTTT,CSARGTGGNQPQHF
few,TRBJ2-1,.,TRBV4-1,TGCGCCAGCAGCCCTAACCCCCTCAATGAGCAGTTCTTC,CASSPNPLNEQFF
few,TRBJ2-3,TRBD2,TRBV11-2,TGTGCCAGCAGGGTTCTGAACGGGGGGGCCACGGATACGCAGTATTTT,CASRVLNGGATDTQYF